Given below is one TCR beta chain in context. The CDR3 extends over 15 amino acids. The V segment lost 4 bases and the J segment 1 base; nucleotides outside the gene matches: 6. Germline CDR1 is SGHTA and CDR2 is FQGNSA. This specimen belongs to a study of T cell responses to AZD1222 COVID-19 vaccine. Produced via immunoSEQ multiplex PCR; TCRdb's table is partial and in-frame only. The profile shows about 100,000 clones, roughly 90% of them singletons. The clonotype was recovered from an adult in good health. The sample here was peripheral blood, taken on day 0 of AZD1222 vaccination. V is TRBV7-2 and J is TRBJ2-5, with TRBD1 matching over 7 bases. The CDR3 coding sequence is TGTGCCAGCAGCTATGACAGGGTGTCCCAAGAGACCCAGTACTTC. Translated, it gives CASSYDRVSQETQYF. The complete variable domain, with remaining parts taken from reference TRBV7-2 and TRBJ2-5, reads GAGVSQSPSNKVTEKGKDVELRCDPISGHTALYWYRQSLGQGLEFLIYFQGNSAPDKSGLPSDRFSAERTGGSVSTLTIQRTQQEDSAVYLCASSYDRVSQETQYFGPGTRLLVL.